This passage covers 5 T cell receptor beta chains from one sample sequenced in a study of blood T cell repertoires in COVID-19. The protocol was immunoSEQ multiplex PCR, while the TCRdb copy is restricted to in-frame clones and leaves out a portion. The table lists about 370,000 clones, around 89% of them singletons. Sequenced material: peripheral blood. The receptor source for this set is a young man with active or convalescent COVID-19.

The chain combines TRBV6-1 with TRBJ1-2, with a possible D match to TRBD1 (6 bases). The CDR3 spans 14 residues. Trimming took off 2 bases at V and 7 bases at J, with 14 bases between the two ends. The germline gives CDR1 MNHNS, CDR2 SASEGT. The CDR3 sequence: CASSEWETGAGYTF. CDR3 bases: TGTGCCAGCAGTGAATGGGAGACAGGAGCTGGCTACACCTTC.

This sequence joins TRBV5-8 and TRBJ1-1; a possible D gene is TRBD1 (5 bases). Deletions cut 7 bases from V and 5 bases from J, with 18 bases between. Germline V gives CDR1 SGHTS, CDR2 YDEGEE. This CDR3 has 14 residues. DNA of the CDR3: TGTGCCAGCCTTTTAATCTTCGGGGGGACTGAAGCTTTCTTT. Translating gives CASLLIFGGTEAFF.

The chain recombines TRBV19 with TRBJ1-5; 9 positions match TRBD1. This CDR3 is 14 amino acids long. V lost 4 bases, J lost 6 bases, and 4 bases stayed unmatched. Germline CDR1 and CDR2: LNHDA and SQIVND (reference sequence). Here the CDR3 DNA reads TGTGCCAGTAGTAAGACAGGGGGTGGTCAGCCCCAGCATTTT. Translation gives CASSKTGGGQPQHF. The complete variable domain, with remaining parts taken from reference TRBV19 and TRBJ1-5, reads DGGITQSPKYLFRKEGQNVTLSCEQNLNHDAMYWYRQDPGQGLRLIYYSQIVNDFQKGDIAEGYSVSREKKESFPLTVTSAQKNPTAFYLCASSKTGGGQPQHFGDGTRLSIL.

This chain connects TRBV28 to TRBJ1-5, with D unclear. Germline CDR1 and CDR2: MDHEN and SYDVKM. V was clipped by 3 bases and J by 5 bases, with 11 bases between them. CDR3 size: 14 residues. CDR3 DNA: TGTGCCAGCAGTTTGGGGAGGCATGATCAGCCCCAGCATTTT. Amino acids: CASSLGRHDQPQHF.

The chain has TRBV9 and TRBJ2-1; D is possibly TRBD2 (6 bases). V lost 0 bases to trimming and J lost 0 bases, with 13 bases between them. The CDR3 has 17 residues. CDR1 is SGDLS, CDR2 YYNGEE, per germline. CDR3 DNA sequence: TGTGCCAGCAGCGTAGTGGGAGGTGCTAGCTCCTACAATGAGCAGTTCTTC. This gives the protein CASSVVGGASSYNEQFF.